Presented here are 3 T cell receptor beta chains from one specimen sequenced in a study of blood T cell repertoires in COVID-19. TCRdb's copy holds only in-frame clones and misses some; the assay was immunoSEQ multiplex PCR. Among about 120,000 clones listed, roughly 90% were seen once. Sequencing was performed on peripheral blood. The receptors were sampled from a woman aged 55-69 years with COVID-19, enrolled during active disease.

V gene TRBV21-1 combines with J gene TRBJ1-5; whether TRBD1, the table's D call, matches the DNA was not checked. TRBV21-1 represents a pseudogene. The CDR3 has 15 residues. The CDR3 region has the DNA TGTGCCAGCTTACGACCGACAGGTAGCAATCAGCCCCAGCATTTT. Translation gives CASLRPTGSNQPQHF.

The chain links TRBV5-1 to TRBJ2-5; possibly TRBD2 for D (6 bases). Germline V gives CDR1 SGHRS, CDR2 YFSETQ. V lost 4 bases and J lost 7, with 14 bases in between. CDR3 size: 13 residues. This chain's CDR3 is CASSPTSLRTQYF. The CDR3 nucleotides are TGCGCCAGCAGCCCAACTAGCTTACGGACCCAGTACTTC.

V gene TRBV29-1 combines with J gene TRBJ2-7; 9 bases match TRBD1. The V and J ends lost 6 bases and 2 bases, in that order; junction bases with no gene match: 5. CDR3 size: 13 residues. Per germline, CDR1 SQVTM and CDR2 ANQGSEA. CDR3 sequence: CSVGTGLAYEQYF. CDR3 nucleotides: TGCAGCGTCGGGACAGGGTTGGCCTACGAGCAGTACTTC.